This TCR beta chain was captured by sequencing in a study of T cell clonality in common variable immunodeficiency. Here immunoSEQ multiplex PCR was the method, and the copy in TCRdb shows in-frame clones only, minus some. This sample has 30,000 to 35,000 clones, each found more than once. General study results and limits: In common variable immunodeficiency, TCR beta chains reportedly carried fewer deletions and N-nucleotide insertions.

This clone was seen at least ten times. What it binds is unknown. From the germline J gene comes the end of the CDR3, since the read stops 3 residues before it. J gave up 2 bases and V 6 bases, and 5 bases lay outside the gene matches. From germline, CDR1 is DFQATT and CDR2 SNEGSKA (reference sequence). This CDR3 contains 14 residues. The material sequenced was peripheral blood mononuclear cells. The chain uses TRBV20-1 and TRBJ2-7; 12 bases align to TRBD2. The clonotype originates from a human donor with common variable immunodeficiency. The covered CDR3 bases are TGCAGTGCGCGACTAGCGGGGGCAACCTACGAG. It codes for CSARLAGATYE. From start to end, the CDR3 is CSARLAGATYEQYF.